This T cell receptor beta chain was recovered during a study of blood T cell repertoires in COVID-19. Study-wide context: The analysed material was cDNA or gDNA that came from T cells, B-cell-depleted T cells, or PBMCs.

In the source study's methods: Amplification of reference gene primers was used by the study to estimate nucleated cell counts. Produced via immunoSEQ multiplex PCR; TCRdb's table is partial and in-frame only. That table gives V, J and clone size, and the DNA gave D and trimming. The sample contains about 190,000 clones, roughly 84% of which appear only once. This CDR3 region has 17 residues. V lost 3 bases to trimming and J lost 8 bases; unmatched junction nucleotides: 10. Germline CDR1 and CDR2: LGHDT and YNNKEL (reference sequence). This receptor was obtained from a woman aged 40 to 55 who had recovered from COVID-19. Sequenced input: peripheral blood. V is TRBV3-1 (or the pseudogene TRBV3-2) and J is TRBJ2-1; 13 bases match TRBD2. CDR3 protein: CASSQTGTSGISDEQFF. CDR3 bases: TGTGCCAGCAGCCAGACCGGGACTAGCGGGATTTCGGATGAGCAGTTCTTC.